This TCR beta chain was observed in a study of blood T cell repertoires in COVID-19. Across the whole study: Whether acute or convalescent, the COVID-19 samples came from the United States, Italy and Spain. From T cells, B-cell-depleted T cells, or PBMCs came the material, which was cDNA or gDNA.

CDR1 and CDR2 (germline): SNHLY, FYNNEI. V was trimmed by 8 bases and J by 2 bases, leaving 17 bases between them. The CDR3 has 15 residues. Assay used: immunoSEQ multiplex PCR; TCRdb lists only in-frame clones, some missing. The sample yields around 200,000 clones, roughly 86% seen once. Sequenced material: peripheral blood. The chain is built from TRBV2 and TRBJ2-3, with D unresolved. This receptor was identified in a man aged 18 to 29 with active or convalescent COVID-19. The CDR3 loop is CASRVTDAHTDTQYF. The CDR3 coding sequence is TGTGCCAGCCGCGTCACAGACGCCCACACAGATACGCAGTATTTT.